This T cell receptor (beta chain) emerged from a study of blood T cell repertoires in COVID-19. The wider study: Specimens from acute and convalescent COVID-19 originated in the United States, Italy and Spain. PBMCs, B-cell-depleted T cells, or T cells were the source of the cDNA or gDNA that made up the material.

How the authors handled the data: Amplification of reference gene primers was used by the study to estimate nucleated cell counts. Here immunoSEQ multiplex PCR was the method, and the copy in TCRdb shows in-frame clones only, minus some. V and J calls and clone size are as listed in that table; D and trimming were resolved from the DNA. The table has approximately 200,000 clones, roughly 81% seen once. This CDR3 contains 13 residues. The V end lost 5 bases, the J end lost 4 bases, and 11 bases lay between the germline ends. The germline V gene has CDR1 SGHTA and CDR2 FQGTGA. Seattle enrolled patients during active infection and tracked them longitudinally.

Sequencing was performed on peripheral blood. The receptor's source is a woman older than 75 with COVID-19, enrolled during active disease. The genes are TRBV7-3 and TRBJ1-1, with D possibly being TRBD1 (5 bases). CDR3 DNA: TGTGCCAGCAGCCAGGGTAGGGTCACTGAAGCTTTCTTT. Amino acid sequence: CASSQGRVTEAFF.